The 17 T cell receptor beta chains below were found in one sample sequenced in a study of beta chain features in type 1 diabetes listed by TCRdb under 2018. The investigation overall reported the following: In all four CD4+ subsets, TCRB CDR3 length was moderately but significantly shorter in type 1 diabetes patients.

The library was built by means of the immunoSEQ multiplex PCR assay. The entire amount of isolated RNA was reverse transcribed using the High Capacity cDNA Reverse Transcription Kit, so the sequenced TCRB transcripts were expressed ones. Sourced from immuneACCESS, this table was stored by TCRdb with only in-frame sequences that have V and J called. A share of the clones is absent; for the studies checked, an unresolved V gene accounts for under half, and the remainder has no known explanation. For this sample there are roughly 400,000 clones; around 9.6% appear just once. The ten largest account for roughly 0.6% of the sample. Their specific antigens are unknown. Sequenced input: central memory CD4+ T cells from blood. The receptors come from a man aged 25-45 years with type 1 diabetes.

This clone showed up many times. The chain has TRBV15 and TRBJ1-1, with 7 bases matching TRBD1. Germline lookup yields CDR1 LNHNV and CDR2 YYDKDF (reference sequence). The CDR3 has 15 residues. Germline trimming cut 7 bases from V and 1 base from J; bases unmatched to any gene: 9. The CDR3: CATTSRDRGNTEAFF. Written as DNA, the CDR3 is TGTGCCACCACTTCCCGGGACAGAGGGAACACTGAAGCTTTCTTT.

This clone was seen repeatedly, ten times or more. As DNA, the CDR3 is TGTGCCAGCAGGCCACTCACCCCAGGCAAATTCGAGCAGTTCTTC. As protein: CASRPLTPGKFEQFF. The chain is built from TRBV14 and TRBJ2-1; unclear D gene. The CDR3 extends over 15 amino acids. Germline CDR1 is SGHDN and CDR2 is FVKESK. Trimming took 6 bases from V and 10 from J, leaving 22 bases between them.

V usage is TRBV5-3 and J usage is TRBJ1-2; no clear D. TRBV5-3 is an ORF, and what it does is uncertain. The ends were cut back, 8 bases at V and 4 bases at J, with 18 bases in the middle. The CDR3 is made up of 14 amino acids. CDR3 amino acids: CASTTLLVSYGYTF. CDR3 DNA: TGTGCCAGCACCACCCTTCTCGTCAGCTATGGCTACACCTTC.

V and J are TRBV28 and TRBJ2-7; TRBD1 matches 9 bases. The V gene end was trimmed by 6 bases and the J gene end by 0 bases; junction bases not matched to a gene: 3. The CDR3 spans 14 residues. Germline values: CDR1 MDHEN, CDR2 SYDVKM. In DNA form, the CDR3 reads TGTGCCAGCAGGGAGACAGGGGGCTCCTACGAGCAGTACTTC. This codes for CASRETGGSYEQYF.

This clone was seen a handful of times. The chain carries TRBV27 and TRBJ2-7; maybe TRBD1 (7 bases). V gave up 5 bases and J gave up 4 bases, with 15 bases separating them. Germline values: CDR1 MNHEY, CDR2 SMNVEV (reference sequence). This CDR3 region has 14 residues. The CDR3 here is CASSSRPGGYEQYF. The CDR3 DNA reads as TGTGCCAGCAGTAGTAGGCCAGGGGGGTACGAGCAGTACTTC.

The chain is built from TRBV19 and TRBJ2-7; D unresolved. Trimming removed 6 bases from V and 9 bases from J, with 12 bases in between. The CDR3 contains 11 residues. Germline lookup yields CDR1 LNHDA and CDR2 SQIVND (reference sequence). The CDR3 is CASSPGSGQYF. The CDR3 bases are TGTGCCAGTAGCCCCGGGTCAGGGCAGTACTTC.

This chain uses TRBV6-1 with TRBJ2-1, with 8 bases lining up with TRBD2. CDR3 length: 15 amino acids. J gave up 4 bases and V 4 bases, and 6 bases lay outside the gene matches. CDR1 is MNHNS and CDR2 is SASEGT in the germline V gene. The CDR3 coding sequence is TGTGCCAGCAGTGGAGGGCTAGCGGGTTACAATGAGCAGTTCTTC. It specifies CASSGGLAGYNEQFF.

This chain connects TRBV6-1 to TRBJ1-4; D is unclear. The CDR3 length is 14 residues. Germline CDR1 MNHNS, CDR2 SASEGT. V was clipped by 7 bases and J by 3 bases, with 12 bases between them. CDR3 amino acids: CASNPVVANEKLFF. The DNA for the CDR3 is TGTGCCAGCAACCCGGTGGTGGCTAATGAAAAACTGTTTTTT.

Concerning this clone itself: Other nucleotide sequences from this sample produce the same CDR3. The chain is built from TRBV28 and TRBJ2-5, with 11 bases aligning to TRBD1. J was trimmed by 4 bases and V by 2 bases; bases with no gene match: 3. The CDR3 contains 15 residues. Germline CDR1 reads MDHEN; CDR2 reads SYDVKM. The DNA for the CDR3 is TGTGCCAGCAGTTTAGGGGGGACAGGGGGAGAGACCCAGTACTTC. Its protein product is CASSLGGTGGETQYF.

In its sample, this clone was seen many times. J is TRBJ2-1 and V is TRBV10-3; D is unclear. V lost 0 bases and J 0 bases, leaving 15 bases between the germline ends. The CDR3 runs to 18 residues. Germline CDR1 ENHRY, CDR2 SYGVKD. This CDR3 is CAISESTLGGSSYNEQFF. The CDR3 nucleotides read TGTGCCATCAGTGAGTCGACCTTAGGCGGTAGCTCCTACAATGAGCAGTTCTTC.

This chain links TRBV6-5 with TRBJ2-5; D gene ambiguous. V lost 6 bases and J 2 bases, leaving 13 bases between the germline ends. The germline V gene encodes CDR1 MNHEY and CDR2 SVGAGI. The CDR3 extends over 14 amino acids. DNA for the CDR3: TGTGCCAGCAGACGTCCCGACCGGCAAGAGACCCAGTACTTC. This gives the protein CASRRPDRQETQYF.

J is TRBJ2-5 and V is TRBV27, with 9 bases that match TRBD1. CDR3 length: 15 residues. Germline V lookup: CDR1 MNHEY, CDR2 SMNVEV (reference sequence). The trim removed 7 bases at V and 5 bases at J, leaving 11 bases unmatched. Here the CDR3 DNA reads TGTGCCAGCACCCCAACAGGGGGCGCCGGGGAGACCCAGTACTTC. It yields the protein CASTPTGGAGETQYF.

This clone has a handful of counts. This chain links TRBV7-2 with TRBJ2-7; D unclear. This CDR3 region has 14 residues. V dropped 5 bases and J dropped 1 base, with 12 bases sitting between them. The germline gives CDR1 SGHTA, CDR2 FQGNSA. The CDR3 DNA is TGTGCCAGCAGCCTACCATATGGGTCCTACGAGCAGTACTTC. Its translation is CASSLPYGSYEQYF.

This chain links TRBV6-1 with TRBJ1-1, with 9 positions matching TRBD1. CDR1 MNHNS and CDR2 SASEGT come from the germline V gene. The CDR3 is made up of 14 amino acids. V was clipped by 7 bases and J by 6 bases; unmatched bases: 9. The chain's CDR3 is CASNPGQGRSEAFF. The CDR3, as DNA: TGTGCCAGCAACCCCGGACAGGGGCGGTCTGAAGCTTTCTTT.

This clone was recorded a few times. V usage is TRBV5-1 and J usage is TRBJ1-4, with D unclear. Germline loops: CDR1 SGHRS, CDR2 YFSETQ. V lost 2 bases and J 8 bases, leaving 16 bases between the germline ends. CDR3 length equals 15 residues. CDR3 DNA: TGCGCCAGCAGCTTCTCCCGGACGTTTGAGGAAAAACTGTTTTTT. Translated, it gives CASSFSRTFEEKLFF.

This clone occurred many times. The CDR3 region has the DNA TGTGCCAGCTCCCCGAGACTCTACGAGGAGAACACTGAAGCTTTCTTT. Translating it yields CASSPRLYEENTEAFF. The rearrangement links TRBV18 to TRBJ1-1; D call uncertain. V dropped 6 bases and J dropped 1 base, with 18 bases sitting between them. The germline gives CDR1 KGHSH, CDR2 LQKENI. The CDR3 covers 16 residues.

Comments on this clone: At one of its ends the junction is not consistent with the germline gene, which may arise from a read error. The chain has TRBV4-1 and TRBJ2-7; 10 nucleotides line up with TRBD1. Germline V gene sequence: CDR1 MGHRA, CDR2 YSYEKL. This CDR3 region has 16 residues. The CDR3 protein is CASSRAGGTGDHEQYF. CDR3 DNA sequence: TGTGCCAGCAGCCGTGCCGGAGGGACAGGGGACCACGAGCAGTACTTC.